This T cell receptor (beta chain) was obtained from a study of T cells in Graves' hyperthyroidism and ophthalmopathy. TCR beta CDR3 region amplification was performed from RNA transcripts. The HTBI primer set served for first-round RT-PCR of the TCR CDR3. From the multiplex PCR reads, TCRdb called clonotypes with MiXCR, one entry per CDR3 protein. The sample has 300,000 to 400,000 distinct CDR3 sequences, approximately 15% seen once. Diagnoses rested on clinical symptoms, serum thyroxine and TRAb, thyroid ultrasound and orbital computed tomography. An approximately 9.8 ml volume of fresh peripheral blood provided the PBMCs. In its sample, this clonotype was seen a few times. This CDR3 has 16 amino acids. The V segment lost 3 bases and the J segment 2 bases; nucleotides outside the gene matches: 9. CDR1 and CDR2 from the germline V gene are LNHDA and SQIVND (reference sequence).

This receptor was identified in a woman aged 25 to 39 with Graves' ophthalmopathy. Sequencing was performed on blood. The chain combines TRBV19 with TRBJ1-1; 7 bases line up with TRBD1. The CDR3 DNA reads TGTGCCAGTAGTATTCAACCAAAGGGGGCAAACACTGAAGCTTTCTTT. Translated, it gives CASSIQPKGANTEAFF.